Listed here are 2 T cell receptor beta chains from one sample, sequenced in a study of vaccination and CD4 T cells after COVID-19 (dated by TCRdb to the early 2020s). The time point label, as the study defines it: late sampling 161 to 241 days after vaccination in a few convalescent patients. The sample's treatment or condition, from its label and the paper: roughly 11-day PBMC culture with coronavirus spike peptide pools or control peptides (ViraFEST assay). No antigen has been assigned to these receptors. The library was made by PCR. Data came from an Illumina iSeq 100. TCR sequencing of DNA from cultured CD4+ T cells used the Oncomine TCR Beta short-read assay at the Johns Hopkins FTIC core. Through fastp at Q25 and MiXCR, TCRdb rebuilt clones from the public reads, retaining in-frame beta chains. Rows merge per CDR3 protein into single entries with the most common DNA and genes. The sample table shows under 25,000 distinct CDR3 sequences, and about 35% are seen once. The ten top clones hold 8.6% of the sample.

The source material was CD4+ T cells from blood, cultured in vitro, sampled about 7 months after SARS-CoV-2 vaccination. The receptors here all came from a human donor who had recovered from COVID-19.

This clonotype has a handful of counts. The V gene is TRBV10-2, the J gene TRBJ2-7; D remains unclear. Germline V CDR1 and CDR2: WSHSY, SAAADI. V gave up 7 bases and J gave up 0 bases, with 7 bases separating them. The CDR3 consists of 12 residues. In DNA form, the CDR3 reads TGCGCCAGCAAGTCCGGCTCCTACGAGCAGTACTTC. Residues: CASKSGSYEQYF.

In this sample, this clonotype turned up a few times. CDR3 sequence: CSAAPPYRVGDTQYF. As DNA, the CDR3 is TGCAGTGCTGCCCCCCCCTACCGGGTGGGAGATACGCAGTATTTT. The rearrangement joins TRBV20-1 to TRBJ2-3; D gene ambiguous. V was clipped by 5 bases and J by 5 bases, with 20 bases between them. The CDR3 covers 15 residues. In germline, CDR1 is DFQATT, CDR2 SNEGSKA (reference sequence).